A single TCR beta chain is shown here with its context. Its antigen remains unidentified. The CDR3 runs 14 residues. The germline V gene has CDR1 ENHRY and CDR2 SYGVKD. With V trimmed by 0 bases and J by 3 bases, 1 base remained unmatched. The entry originates in a study of CD8+ T cells in alopecia areata. cDNA prepared by RNA extraction and subsequent reverse transcription served as the template for sequencing. Clones were read by immunoSEQ multiplex PCR, and TCRdb kept only the in-frame ones, dropping some. The data show 130,000 or so clones, roughly 55% seen once. Regarding treatment: oral pan-JAK inhibitor, 5-10 mg twice daily. Lesional scalp punch biopsies and peripheral blood came from alopecia areata patients. Study-wide results and limits: Mouse data revealed clearer TCR sharing than patient data did, a gap possibly tied to HLA. Sequence data from scalp samples additionally include resident alphabeta T cells of normal skin.

The source is a human donor with alopecia areata. Sequencing used CD4+ T cells sorted from blood, obtained at week 4, from a patient treated with tofacitinib. The chain has TRBV10-3 and TRBJ1-2, with 7 bases aligning to TRBD1. The CDR3 nucleotides read TGTGCCATCAGTGAGTCTGGGACAGACTATGGCTACACCTTC. This translates into CAISESGTDYGYTF.